This T cell receptor (beta chain) was identified in a study of T cells after yellow fever vaccination. General study findings and limits: The secondary response was weaker, and its peak arrived faster, on day 5 versus 15. Clones from primary vaccination mostly reappeared after the booster (around 96% CD4, about 85% CD8). CD4 and CD8 compartments shared a small share of clonotypes, likely from convergent recombination.

A single record per CDR3 protein comes from TCRdb applying MiXCR to the 5' RACE reads. The data show over 300,000 distinct CDR3 sequences, around 6.8% seen once. This clonotype was picked up many times. The antigen is unknown. There are 15 residues in the CDR3. The V gene end was trimmed by 2 bases and the J gene end by 1 base; junction bases not matched to a gene: 1. The sample in question was PBMCs, obtained about 49 days after the first yellow fever vaccination. This receptor was identified in a man aged 18 to 29 who received the YFV17D yellow fever vaccine. This chain uses TRBV12-3 or TRBV12-4 with TRBJ2-3; 9 nucleotides agree with TRBD1. The CDR3 here is CASSLRQGGTDTQYF. In nucleotides, the CDR3 is TGTGCCAGCAGTTTACGACAGGGGGGCACAGATACGCAGTATTTT.